The clone carrying this T cell receptor (beta chain) occurred many times. The data belong to a study of T-cell reconstitution after alpha-beta-depleted transplantation in children. Using unique molecular identifiers, the investigators prepared the TCRbeta library. Via MiXCR, TCRdb re-called the PCR reads, giving one row per CDR3 protein. The sample has approximately 800,000 distinct CDR3 sequences; about 16% are singletons. This CDR3 region has 16 residues. Per germline, CDR1 LGHDT and CDR2 YNNKEL (reference sequence). V lost 4 bases to trimming and J lost 3 bases; unmatched junction nucleotides: 10. This rearrangement joins TRBV3-1 to TRBJ2-3; 7 bases are a match to TRBD2. This receptor was identified in a male patient younger than 18 who had a stem cell transplant for acute lymphoblastic leukemia, so the T cells may come from the graft donor. Here the sequenced sample was PBMCs, mostly from graft donor cells, taken 360 days after TCRalphabeta/CD19-depleted stem cell transplant. The CDR3 spells CASSRSELASTDTQYF. CDR3 sequence (DNA): TGTGCCAGCAGCCGGTCGGAACTAGCGAGTACAGATACGCAGTATTTT.